This T cell receptor (beta chain) originates from a study of brain T cells in children with intractable seizures. The time point here: blood from clinic visit 5 months post-surgery; TSC patient then seizure free. Surgery cases with the highest brain T cell transcript signatures were chosen for sequencing. At least one anti-epileptic drug was given before surgery. The method was immunoSEQ multiplex PCR; TCRdb's version includes in-frame clones alone and lacks a portion of them. The sample consists of 300,000 to 400,000 clones, nearly 95% of them appearing once. Germline values: CDR1 SGHDT, CDR2 YYEEEE. The CDR3 covers 12 residues. V dropped 6 bases and J dropped 7 bases, with 13 bases sitting between them.

The chain joins TRBV5-6 to TRBJ1-2; D uncertain. The source is a boy younger than two with tuberous sclerosis and intractable seizures. Sequences were derived from peripheral blood, sampled 4 to 6 months after surgery. The CDR3 sequence is CASTHLVGGYTF. The DNA for the CDR3 is TGTGCCAGCACCCACCTGGTCGGTGGCTACACCTTC.